These 6 T cell receptor beta chains were all obtained from the same sample, sequenced in a study of T-cell memory formation after mild COVID-19. TCRdb reanalysed the 5' RACE reads using MiXCR and keeps one entry per CDR3 protein. Of more than 75,000 distinct CDR3 sequences in the sample, around a quarter are singletons; the top ten hold 42%. Sequencing was performed on PBMCs or a T cell subset sorted from them (not recorded which). The receptors originated from a man aged 18-30 years who had mild COVID-19 (a few samples of this study predate the infection). Cell type and time point are not known.

This clonotype was seen once. This chain connects TRBV7-9 to TRBJ2-1; TRBD1 matches 9 bases. Germline V gives CDR1 SEHNR, CDR2 FQNEAQ (reference sequence). The junction had 9 bases not matched to a gene; V was cut back by 5 bases and J by 10 bases. This CDR3 is built from 14 residues. As DNA, the CDR3 is TGTGCCAGCAGCGATCGGGACAGGGAAGGCGAGCAGTTCTTC. The encoded protein is CASSDRDREGEQFF.

The chain uses TRBV6-2 or TRBV6-3 and TRBJ2-1; unclear D gene. Per the germline V gene, CDR1 is MNHEY and CDR2 is SVGEGT. V was shortened by 4 bases and J by 1 base, with 11 bases between the two germline ends. There are 15 residues in the CDR3. CDR3 loop: CASSFGRWSYNEQFF. The CDR3 DNA reads as TGTGCCAGCAGTTTTGGACGTTGGTCCTACAATGAGCAGTTCTTC.

This clonotype was seen only once. This chain joins TRBV4-1 and TRBJ2-5; D gene uncertain. V was shortened by 4 bases and J by 0 bases, with 12 bases between the two germline ends. The germline gives CDR1 MGHRA, CDR2 YSYEKL. The length of the CDR3 is 15 residues. CDR3 DNA: TGCGCCAGCAGCCTGCGGCCAGCGAACCAAGAGACCCAGTACTTC. Its translation is CASSLRPANQETQYF.

The chain links TRBV4-1 to TRBJ1-1; D gene unclear. The V end lost 2 bases, the J end lost 8 bases, and 12 bases lay between the germline ends. Germline CDR1 MGHRA, CDR2 YSYEKL. This CDR3 comprises 13 residues. The CDR3 spells CASSQQDQLEAFF. CDR3 nucleotides: TGCGCCAGCAGCCAACAAGACCAACTAGAAGCTTTCTTT.

The chain couples TRBV27 to TRBJ1-2; D gene uncertain. Germline values: CDR1 MNHEY, CDR2 SMNVEV (reference sequence). CDR3 length: 17 amino acids. The V and J ends lost 5 bases and 0 bases respectively, with 19 bases between them. CDR3 nucleotide sequence: TGTGCCAGCAGTCCAGGCGGAGGGCTTTACTCTAACTATGGCTACACCTTC. It is translated as CASSPGGGLYSNYGYTF.

This chain connects TRBV6-2 or TRBV6-3 to TRBJ1-6; D gene ambiguous. V shed 6 bases and J shed 14 bases, with 17 bases lying between them. The germline CDR1 and CDR2 sequences are MNHEY and SVGEGT. The CDR3 has 13 amino acids. CDR3 residues: CASSSTHPGTLHF. The CDR3 coding sequence is TGTGCCAGCAGCTCTACGCATCCCGGGACCCTCCACTTT.